The following is a T cell receptor (beta chain) sequence with its context. Its specific antigen is unknown. No per-base quality is available; no much larger clone lies one base away. The sample comes from a study of blood T cell repertoires in COVID-19 (dated by TCRdb to 2018 to 2021). As for the study more broadly: Samples from collaborators originated in the United States, Italy and Spain and spanned both the acute and convalescent phases of COVID-19. The prospective study material was composed of cDNA or gDNA derived from T cells, B-cell-depleted T cells, or PBMCs. Where available, HLA class I and class II types were obtained from metadata supplied by the sample provider rather than from assay-based typing. A de-identified subject ID, COVID-19 status, age in years and sex were almost always included in the sample metadata. The repertoires were made available in a free public database intended to serve as a resource for research on the immune response to SARS-CoV-2. Deeply sampled blood TCRbeta repertoires from subjects exposed to, actively infected with, or recovered from COVID-19 were included in the dataset. Samples were obtained from the ongoing ImmuneRACE study (first 160 participants) and from 1,254 subjects provided by 6 global collaborators. Overall study results and their limits: Clinical and demographic metadata were provided uncurated, with the amount varying by source and participant.

Participants in the prospective study were enrolled through a virtual design, were aged about 18 to 100 years, and lived in 20 to 30 United States geographic areas. To assign participants to cohorts, the prospective study relied on clinical history that participants themselves reported in a screening survey and a study questionnaire. Recovered participants in ImmuneRACE Cohort 3 were defined as having two consecutive negative NP/OP PCR tests, clearance from a healthcare professional, or resolution of symptoms. Each participant in the prospective study had whole blood, serum and a nasopharyngeal or oropharyngeal swab collected by mobile phlebotomists. Additional blood draws and questionnaires over an approximately two-month period could optionally be provided by prospective study participants. Prospective study blood samples were shipped either frozen or at room temperature before DNA extraction.

The immunoSEQ Assay, a bias-controlled multiplex PCR, was used to amplify TCRbeta CDR3 regions from genomic DNA. On the authors' methods: Nucleated cell counts per sample were estimated from amplification of reference gene primers within the assay. Sequence reads were collapsed and filtered to measure the absolute abundance of every unique TCRbeta CDR3 rearrangement. For each sample, productive Simpson clonality was calculated as the square root of Simpson's diversity index across productive rearrangements. Sourced from immuneACCESS, this table was stored by TCRdb with only in-frame sequences that have V and J called. A share of the clones is absent; for the studies checked, an unresolved V gene accounts for under half, and the remainder has no known explanation. D and trimming come from the DNA, and the V and J calls and clone size come from that table. For this sample the table gives roughly 250,000 clones, of which just over 90% were detected only once. The ten top clones hold 1.5% to 2% of the sample.

Taken from cysteine to phenylalanine, the CDR3 has 13 residues. CDR3 DNA is the only sequence kept; it has 39 bases, read in frame from the first base. The germline V gene encodes CDR1 SNHLY and CDR2 FYNNEI. The V and J ends are trimmed by 10 bases and 0 bases, leaving 12 bases between them. The chain couples TRBV2 to TRBJ1-2, and perhaps TRBD1 as D gene, on 6 matching bases. The sample consisted of PBMCs or T cells enriched from blood (not recorded which). The receptor comes from a young woman who had recovered from COVID-19. In nucleotide form, the sequence is TGTGCCACAGGACAGACCTCTAACTATGGCTACACCTTC. It encodes CATGQTSNYGYTF.